This note documents a single TCR beta chain sequence. The antigen remains unidentified. The sample belongs to a study of cytomegalovirus exposure and HLA in healthy donors. As for the study in general: Clustering assigned 81% of the 350 to 450 genotyped donors to the Caucasian-associated ancestry cluster.

The PCR made use of 60 Vbeta and 13 Jbeta primers. Libraries were prepared by immunoSEQ multiplex PCR; TCRdb keeps only in-frame clonotypes and omits some of them. This sample has over 90,000 clones, with around 64% found just once. V gave up 2 bases and J gave up 3 bases; unmatched junction bases: 8. The CDR3 loop spans 16 amino acids. In germline, CDR1 is SNHLY, CDR2 FYNNEI. Study-level results: Several V segments, TRBV6-2 and TRBV6-3 among them, could not be told apart and were dropped. Associated with cytomegalovirus, according to the listing, were 150 to 200 TCR beta chains. Analysis was carried out at a later point, and it linked a missense DCLRE1C variant to TCR beta V- and J-gene trimming.

The TCR comes from a man in his sixties in good health and CMV-seronegative. The rearrangement uses TRBV2 and TRBJ2-7; the match to TRBD2 covers 9 bases. Sample: PBMCs. For the CDR3, the DNA is TGTGCCAGCAGTGAACGGCGGGAGGGCCCGAACTACGAGCAGTACTTC. This translates into CASSERREGPNYEQYF.